The next 22 T cell receptor beta chains were all read from a single sample in a study of cytomegalovirus exposure and HLA in healthy donors. PCR amplification relied on 60 Vbeta primers (plus 13 Jbeta primers). Sequencing used immunoSEQ multiplex PCR; TCRdb keeps in-frame clones, though not all of them. The sample consists of around 120,000 clones, 60% to 85% of them appearing once. Specimen: PBMCs. The origin of the receptors is a woman aged 40-49 years in good health and CMV-seropositive.

This chain links TRBV11-2 with TRBJ2-3; TRBD2 matches 9 bases. The CDR3 runs to 16 residues. After removal of 0 bases from V and 2 bases from J, the junction contained 3 bases not matched to a gene. In germline, CDR1 is SGHAT, CDR2 FQNNGV. The CDR3 DNA reads TGTGCCAGCAGCTTAGAAGCGGGGGGCCCCACAGATACGCAGTATTTT. Protein: CASSLEAGGPTDTQYF.

The genes are TRBV6-5 and TRBJ2-5; 8 bases line up with TRBD2. The J call may be mistaken, given a closer DNA end match to TRBJ2-7. Germline CDR1 and CDR2: MNHEY and SVGAGI. The CDR3 runs to 13 residues. The CDR3 DNA is TGTGCCAGTACTAGCGGCAGCTCCTACGAGCAGTACTTC. This encodes CASTSGSSYEQYF.

The genes are TRBV4-2 and TRBJ2-7, with 10 bases fitting TRBD2. CDR1 is LGHNA and CDR2 is YNFKEQ in the germline V gene. The CDR3 loop spans 17 amino acids. The junction had 6 bases not matched to a gene; V was cut back by 0 bases and J by 1 base. The CDR3 loop reads CASSQDPSGGWSYEQYF. CDR3 nucleotide sequence: TGTGCCAGCAGCCAAGATCCTAGCGGGGGTTGGTCCTACGAGCAGTACTTC.

The V call is TRBV4-1, the J call TRBJ2-3; no clear D gene. Trimming took 0 bases from V and 0 from J, leaving 7 bases between them. This CDR3 has 15 amino acids. Germline values: CDR1 MGHRA, CDR2 YSYEKL. CDR3 sequence reads: CASSQEGLSTDTQYF. As DNA, the CDR3 is TGCGCCAGCAGCCAAGAGGGCCTTAGCACAGATACGCAGTATTTT.

Regarding this clone: An end of the junction does not agree with germline; a read error may underlie this. The chain couples TRBV7-7 to TRBJ1-3, with 11 bases identical to TRBD1. Germline CDR1 reads SSHAT; CDR2 reads FNYEAQ (reference sequence). The CDR3 contains 17 residues. The CDR3 DNA is TGTGCTAGCAGCTTAGGTGGACAGGGGGCGCGAGGAAACACCATATATTTT. It is translated as CASSLGGQGARGNTIYF. The full variable domain, completed using reference TRBV7-7 and TRBJ1-3, is GAGVSQSPRYKVTKRGQDVTLRCDPISSHATLYWYQQALGQGPEFLTYFNYEAQPDKSGLPSDRFSAERPEGSISTLTIQRTEQRDSAMYRCASSLGGQGARGNTIYFGEGSWLTVV.

This chain connects TRBV18 to TRBJ2-2, with 12 nucleotides matching TRBD2. Germline CDR1 and CDR2: KGHSH and LQKENI. Germline trimming cut 0 bases from V and 6 bases from J; bases unmatched to any gene: 2. The CDR3 runs to 16 residues. CDR3 nucleotides: TGTGCCAGCTCACCACCAACTAGCGGGAGGTCCGGGGAGCTGTTTTTT. Residues: CASSPPTSGRSGELFF. Drawing the rest from reference TRBV18 and TRBJ2-2, the complete variable domain is NAGVMQNPRHLVRRRGQEARLRCSPMKGHSHVYWYRQLPEEGLKFMVYLQKENIIDESGMPKERFSAEFPKEGPSILRIQQVVRGDSAAYFCASSPPTSGRSGELFFGEGSRLTVL.

The V and J genes are TRBV7-9 and TRBJ1-1; D unclear. Trimming removed 4 bases at V and 5 bases at J, with 14 bases between. CDR1 SEHNR and CDR2 FQNEAQ come from the germline V gene (reference sequence). The CDR3 totals 14 residues. CDR3 in DNA: TGTGCCAGCAGCTCCACACCGGCGAGGACTGAAGCTTTCTTT. It translates to CASSSTPARTEAFF.

The chain combines TRBV5-4 with TRBJ2-5, with D tentatively TRBD2 (5 bases). This CDR3 contains 14 residues. Germline V gives CDR1 SGHNT, CDR2 YYREEE (reference sequence). Trimming took off 2 bases at V and 2 bases at J, with 10 bases between the two ends. The CDR3 here is CASSFPGKQETQYF. CDR3 coding DNA: TGTGCCAGCAGCTTCCCGGGGAAACAAGAGACCCAGTACTTC.

The chain combines TRBV6-4 with TRBJ1-1; 9 nucleotides align to TRBD1. The J segment lost 6 bases and the V segment lost 5 bases, leaving 10 bases of the junction unmatched. The CDR3 has 15 amino acids. Per the germline V gene, CDR1 is MRHNA and CDR2 is SNTAGT. This chain's CDR3 is CASSSQGTGSSEAFF. CDR3 coding DNA: TGTGCCAGCAGTAGCCAGGGGACAGGGAGTTCTGAAGCTTTCTTT.

The rearrangement joins TRBV5-1 to TRBJ2-2, with D unclear. V lost 2 bases to trimming and J lost 1 base, with 6 bases between them. From germline, CDR1 is SGHRS and CDR2 YFSETQ. The CDR3 extends over 14 amino acids. The CDR3 loop reads CASSFTENTGELFF. CDR3 bases: TGCGCCAGCAGCTTTACAGAGAACACCGGGGAGCTGTTTTTT.

In its sample, this clone was seen once. The chain couples TRBV9 to TRBJ1-2; 8 nucleotides line up with TRBD1. CDR1 is SGDLS and CDR2 is YYNGEE in the germline V gene. After removal of 4 bases from V and 3 bases from J, the junction contained 8 bases not matched to a gene. The CDR3 is 15 residues long. The CDR3 DNA reads as TGTGCCAGCAGCCCATCGGACAGGGTCCACTATGGCTACACCTTC. This encodes CASSPSDRVHYGYTF.

In this sample, this clone turned up a few times. The chain has TRBV11-2 and TRBJ2-7, with D uncertain. Germline CDR1 SGHAT, CDR2 FQNNGV. The CDR3 contains 11 residues. Trimming took off 5 bases at V and 0 bases at J, with 2 bases between the two ends. Written as DNA, the CDR3 is TGTGCCAGCAGCCGCTCCTACGAGCAGTACTTC. This gives the protein CASSRSYEQYF.

This clone was recorded a few times. The gene calls are TRBV11-2 and TRBJ1-1; D is possibly TRBD1 (6 bases). CDR3 length equals 15 residues. From germline, CDR1 is SGHAT and CDR2 FQNNGV. Between the trimmed V and J ends, which lost 5 bases and 3 bases, there was a span of 16 bases. The chain's CDR3 is CASSPPIGTYTEAFF. In nucleotides, the CDR3 is TGTGCCAGCAGCCCCCCGATCGGGACATACACTGAAGCTTTCTTT.

This chain joins TRBV19 and TRBJ2-5; D ambiguous. The V and J ends lost 7 bases and 2 bases respectively, with 14 bases between them. This CDR3 is 14 amino acids long. Germline CDR1 reads LNHDA; CDR2 reads SQIVND (reference sequence). The CDR3, as DNA: TGTGCCAGTACTCCGGGTAGGCTGCAAGAGACCCAGTACTTC. The encoded protein is CASTPGRLQETQYF. Combining the CDR3 with reference TRBV19 and TRBJ2-5 gives the whole variable domain DGGITQSPKYLFRKEGQNVTLSCEQNLNHDAMYWYRQDPGQGLRLIYYSQIVNDFQKGDIAEGYSVSREKKESFPLTVTSAQKNPTAFYLCASTPGRLQETQYFGPGTRLLVL.

The chain is built from TRBV7-3 and TRBJ2-5, with 12 bases that match TRBD2. This CDR3 has 15 residues. V lost 6 bases, J lost 5 bases, and 7 bases stayed unmatched. Germline V lookup: CDR1 SGHTA, CDR2 FQGTGA. Written as DNA, the CDR3 is TGTGCCAGCAGTCCTTCTAGCGGGAGGGGGGAGACCCAGTACTTC. Amino acid sequence: CASSPSSGRGETQYF. The whole variable domain, remainder taken from reference TRBV7-3 and TRBJ2-5, is GAGVSQTPSNKVTEKGKYVELRCDPISGHTALYWYRQSLGQGPEFLIYFQGTGAADDSGLPNDRFFAVRPEGSVSTLKIQRTERGDSAVYLCASSPSSGRGETQYFGPGTRLLVL.

This sequence joins TRBV11-2 and TRBJ2-3; the match to TRBD2 covers 7 bases. The CDR3 covers 16 residues. V was clipped by 5 bases and J by 3 bases; unmatched bases: 11. CDR1 SGHAT and CDR2 FQNNGV come from the germline V gene. The CDR3 DNA follows: TGTGCCAGCAGCCGGCGTGGAGACGGGGGGACAGATACGCAGTATTTT. It translates to CASSRRGDGGTDTQYF. Combining the CDR3 with reference TRBV11-2 and TRBJ2-3 gives the whole variable domain EAGVAQSPRYKIIEKRQSVAFWCNPISGHATLYWYQQILGQGPKLLIQFQNNGVVDDSQLPKDRFSAERLKGVDSTLKIQPAKLEDSAVYLCASSRRGDGGTDTQYFGPGTRLTVL.

Remarks on this clone: An end of the junction differs from the germline gene, which may be a read error. The sample has other DNA sequences that encode this CDR3 too. J is TRBJ1-5 and V is TRBV18, with D unresolved. The CDR3 is 16 amino acids. Germline CDR1 and CDR2: KGHSH and LQKENI. CDR3 residues: CASSPRQVVSNQPQHF. CDR3 nucleotide sequence: TGTGCCAGTTCACCACGGCAGGTAGTAAGCAATCAGCCCCAGCATTTT.

The chain recombines TRBV7-2 with TRBJ1-5, with a tentative D call TRBD1 (6 bases). The CDR3 totals 14 residues. Germline CDR1 SGHTA, CDR2 FQGNSA. V was pared by 0 bases and J by 4 bases, with 7 bases between. In nucleotides, the CDR3 is TGTGCCAGCAGCTTAGCACAGGGAAATCAGCCCCAGCATTTT. Its translation is CASSLAQGNQPQHF.

This chain joins TRBV16 and TRBJ2-1; 8 nucleotides match TRBD2. The CDR3 covers 14 residues. Per germline, CDR1 KGHSY and CDR2 FQNENV. J was trimmed by 9 bases and V by 0 bases; bases with no gene match: 4. The CDR3 bases are TGTGCCAGCAGCCAATCCGGGAGGGCCACTGAGCAGTTCTTC. It codes for CASSQSGRATEQFF.

The chain links TRBV4-1 to TRBJ1-1, with a weak D call TRBD1 (6 bases). Trimming stripped 4 bases from V and 3 bases from J, with 12 bases between. Germline V gives CDR1 MGHRA, CDR2 YSYEKL. CDR3 length: 14 amino acids. CDR3 DNA sequence: TGCGCCAGCAGCCGAGGGGGATCGGACACTGAAGCTTTCTTT. This translates into CASSRGGSDTEAFF.

The V and J genes are TRBV10-1 and TRBJ2-1, with 9 bases that match TRBD1. The CDR3 has 19 amino acids. V was clipped by 5 bases and J by 7 bases; unmatched bases: 21. Germline V gene data show CDR1 as WNHNN and CDR2 as SYGVQD (reference sequence). CDR3 bases: TGCGCCAGCAGTCTCGGGGCCGGGACAGGGTCATTCTCGGGGAATGAGCAGTTCTTC. As protein: CASSLGAGTGSFSGNEQFF.

This chain uses TRBV7-2 with TRBJ2-1, with a weak D call TRBD1 (6 bases). The germline V gene has CDR1 SGHTA and CDR2 FQGNSA. V dropped 4 bases and J dropped 4 bases, with 11 bases sitting between them. This CDR3 contains 14 residues. The CDR3 here is CASSYGQLYNEQFF. The CDR3, as DNA: TGTGCCAGCAGCTACGGACAGCTATACAATGAGCAGTTCTTC.